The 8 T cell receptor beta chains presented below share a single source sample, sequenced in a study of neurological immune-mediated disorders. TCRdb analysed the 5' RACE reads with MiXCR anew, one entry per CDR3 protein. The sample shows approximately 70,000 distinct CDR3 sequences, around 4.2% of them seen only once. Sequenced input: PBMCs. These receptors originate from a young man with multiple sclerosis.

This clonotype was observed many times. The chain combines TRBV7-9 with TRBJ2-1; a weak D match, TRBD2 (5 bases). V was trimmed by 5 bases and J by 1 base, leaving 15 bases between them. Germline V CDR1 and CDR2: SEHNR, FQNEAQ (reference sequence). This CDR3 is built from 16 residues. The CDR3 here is CASSRRGHTSYNEQFF. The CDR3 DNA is TGTGCCAGCAGCCGACGAGGGCACACATCCTACAATGAGCAGTTCTTC.

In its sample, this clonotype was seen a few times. CDR3 region: CASSLRKGQGVEGQFF. Written as DNA, the CDR3 is TGTGCCAGCAGCTTACGAAAAGGACAGGGGGTCGAAGGGCAGTTCTTC. The gene calls are TRBV7-9 and TRBJ2-1, with TRBD1 identical over 10 bases. The CDR3 is 16 amino acids. The V gene end was trimmed by 2 bases and the J gene end by 12 bases; junction bases not matched to a gene: 13. Germline CDR1 reads SEHNR; CDR2 reads FQNEAQ (reference sequence).

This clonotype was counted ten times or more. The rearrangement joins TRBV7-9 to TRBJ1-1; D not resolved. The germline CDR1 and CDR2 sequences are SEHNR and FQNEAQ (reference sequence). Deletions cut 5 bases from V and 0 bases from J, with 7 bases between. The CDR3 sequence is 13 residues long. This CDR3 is CASSRNLNTEAFF. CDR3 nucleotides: TGTGCCAGCAGCCGAAATTTGAACACTGAAGCTTTCTTT.

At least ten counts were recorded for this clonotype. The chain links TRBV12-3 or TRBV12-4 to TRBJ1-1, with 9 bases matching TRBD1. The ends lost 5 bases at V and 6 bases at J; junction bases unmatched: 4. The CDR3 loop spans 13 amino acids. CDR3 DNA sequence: TGTGCCAGCAGTGGGCGGGACAGGGCTGAAGCTTTCTTT. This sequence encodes CASSGRDRAEAFF.

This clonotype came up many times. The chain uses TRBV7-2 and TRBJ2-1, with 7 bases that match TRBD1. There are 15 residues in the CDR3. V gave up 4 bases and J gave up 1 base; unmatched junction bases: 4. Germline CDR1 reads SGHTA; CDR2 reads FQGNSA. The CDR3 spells CASSSQTGSYNEQFF. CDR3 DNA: TGTGCCAGCAGCTCTCAGACAGGGTCCTACAATGAGCAGTTCTTC.

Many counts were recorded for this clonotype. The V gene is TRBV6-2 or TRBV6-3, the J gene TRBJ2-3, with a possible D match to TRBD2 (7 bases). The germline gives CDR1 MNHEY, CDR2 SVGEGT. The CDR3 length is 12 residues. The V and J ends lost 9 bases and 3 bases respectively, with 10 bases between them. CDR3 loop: CASRGATDTQYF. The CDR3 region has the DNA TGTGCCAGTCGGGGGGCGACAGATACGCAGTATTTT.

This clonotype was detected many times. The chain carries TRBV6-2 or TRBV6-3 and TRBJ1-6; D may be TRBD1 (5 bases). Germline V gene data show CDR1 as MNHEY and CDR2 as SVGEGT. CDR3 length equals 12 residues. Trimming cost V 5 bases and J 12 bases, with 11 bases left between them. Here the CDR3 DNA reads TGTGCCAGCAGTACCGGAGGGGAACCCCTCCACTTT. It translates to CASSTGGEPLHF.

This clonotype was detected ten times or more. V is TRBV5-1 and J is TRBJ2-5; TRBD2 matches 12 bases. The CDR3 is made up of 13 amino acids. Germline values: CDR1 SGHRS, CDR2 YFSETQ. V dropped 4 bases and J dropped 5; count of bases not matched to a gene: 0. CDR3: CASSGTSGETQYF. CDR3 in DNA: TGCGCCAGCAGCGGGACTAGCGGGGAGACCCAGTACTTC.